These T cell receptor beta chains were read from a single sample in a study of early T cells in non-severe SARS-CoV-2 infection. TCRdb re-called the 5' RACE reads with MiXCR, one entry per CDR3 protein. This repertoire shows tens of thousands of distinct CDR3 sequences, roughly an eighth found once; its top ten account for around 1.3%. The sequencing sample was made of whole blood. The origin of the receptors is an adult who was a healthcare worker with PCR-confirmed SARS-CoV-2 infection or an uninfected control (not recorded which). The CDR3 runs from the conserved cysteine through the conserved F or W. D genes are given only for firm matches. Clone sizes are given selectively: once, few, many, or a class where the clone is expanded.

clone size	V gene	J gene	D gene	CDR3 DNA	CDR3 protein
many	TRBV6-5	TRBJ2-1	-	TGTGCCAGCAGTTACTCGAGTTTGGGGTACAAGTTCTTC	CASSYSSLGYKFF
many	TRBV15	TRBJ2-3	-	TGTGCCACCAGCACAGATCATAGATATACGCAGTATTTT	CATSTDHRYTQYF
many	TRBV9	TRBJ1-3	-	TGTGCCAGCAGCCAGTGGCAGGGTCCAGGAAACACCATATATTTT	CASSQWQGPGNTIYF
many	TRBV2	TRBJ1-2	TRBD1	TGTGCCAGCAGTGAAGGACAGGGGATCTATGGCTACACCTTC	CASSEGQGIYGYTF
-	TRBV29-1	TRBJ2-2	-	TGCAGCGTCCACAATACGGACACCGGGGAGCTGTTTTTT	CSVHNTDTGELFF
-	TRBV29-1	TRBJ2-3	-	TGCAGCGTTGACACAACCGCTCGGGATACACAGTATTTT	CSVDTTARDTQYF
many	TRBV12-3/TRBV12-4	TRBJ1-1	-	TGTGCCAGCAGCAGGGACAACCTAGGAGGCACTGAAGCTTTCTTT	CASSRDNLGGTEAFF
many	TRBV28	TRBJ1-5	-	TGTGCCAGCAGTTTTTGGGGGAGGGACGGTCAGCCCCAGCATTTT	CASSFWGRDGQPQHF
many	TRBV18	TRBJ2-1	-	TGTGCCAGCTCACCAACGACTATGGCCAAATACAATGAGCAGTTCTTC	CASSPTTMAKYNEQFF
few	TRBV29-1	TRBJ1-1	TRBD1	TGCAGCGTTGCCCCGGGACAGGGGCTCTGTTGGGAAGCTTTCTTT	CSVAPGQGLCWEAFF
-	TRBV29-1	TRBJ2-5	-	TGCAGCGTTGAAGAGGGGCTGGAAGAGACCCAGTACTTC	CSVEEGLEETQYF
many	TRBV7-6	TRBJ1-1	-	TGTGCCAGCACCAGCGTGAACACTGAAGCTTTCTTT	CASTSVNTEAFF
many	TRBV6-2/TRBV6-3	TRBJ1-1	TRBD1	TGTGCCAGCAGTTACGGTCAAACCGGGACAGGGACGAACACTGAAGCTTTCTTT	CASSYGQTGTGTNTEAFF
many	TRBV4-3	TRBJ2-2	TRBD2	TGCGCCAGCAGCCAAGGACTAGCGGGATTGGCCGGGGAGCTGTTTTTT	CASSQGLAGLAGELFF
many	TRBV15	TRBJ2-1	TRBD2	TGTGCCACTAGCGGGGGTTCCTACAATGAGCAGTTCTTC	CATSGGSYNEQFF
many	TRBV7-2	TRBJ2-3	-	TGTGCCAGCAGCCCCCCCTCCCTGGGAACAGATACGCAGTATTTT	CASSPPSLGTDTQYF
many	TRBV3-1	TRBJ2-3	-	TGTGCCAGCAGCCAAGAGAGGGGCGTGGATACGCAGTATTTT	CASSQERGVDTQYF
-	TRBV20-1	TRBJ1-1	-	TGCAGTGCTAGCTTGGGGGGGCACACTGAAGCTTTCTTT	CSASLGGHTEAFF
many	TRBV7-9	TRBJ2-1	TRBD2	TGTGCCAGCAGCTTTCGGACTAGCGGGGCCTACAATGAGCAGTTCTTC	CASSFRTSGAYNEQFF
-	TRBV29-1	TRBJ2-3	-	TGCAGCGTTCAGGGGTATACGCAGTATTTT	CSVQGYTQYF
many	TRBV6-1	TRBJ1-2	-	TGTGCCAGCAGTGAAGGTGGTTTGTGGGCCTATGGCTACACCTTC	CASSEGGLWAYGYTF
many	TRBV29-1	TRBJ1-1	-	TGCAGCGTTGAGCAGACGGATACCAACACTGAAGCTTTCTTT	CSVEQTDTNTEAFF
many	TRBV5-5	TRBJ2-1	TRBD2	TGTGCCAGCAGCTTGAACGGGGGGGCTTTCAATGAGCAGTTCTTC	CASSLNGGAFNEQFF
many	TRBV3-1	TRBJ1-2	-	TGTGCCAGCAGCCAAGTTAACTATGGCTACACCTTC	CASSQVNYGYTF
-	TRBV5-5	TRBJ2-7	-	TGTGCCAGCAGTTTCCTGGGACTGGCCTCCTACGAGCAGTACTTC	CASSFLGLASYEQYF
many	TRBV10-3	TRBJ1-1	-	TGTGCCATCAGTGAGCCCCGGAGCACTGAAGCTTTCTTT	CAISEPRSTEAFF
many	TRBV2	TRBJ2-5	-	TGTGCCAGCAGTTCCCCCCGCCGAAGGAGCGTCGCACCGACCCAGTACTTC	CASSSPRRRSVAPTQYF
many	TRBV6-5	TRBJ1-3	-	TGTGCCAGCAGTTCCAACTCTGGAAACACCATATATTTT	CASSSNSGNTIYF
many	TRBV6-2/TRBV6-3	TRBJ1-2	TRBD1	TGTGCCAGCAGACTTCCAGGGGGTCATGGCTACACCTTC	CASRLPGGHGYTF
many	TRBV28	TRBJ2-3	TRBD2	TGTGCCAGCCACGGGGGGTTTGCAGATACGCAGTATTTT	CASHGGFADTQYF
-	TRBV25-1	TRBJ1-4	TRBD1	TGTGCCAGCAGTGCAGGACAGGGACGGGGTGAAGGAGAAAAACTGTTTTTT	CASSAGQGRGEGEKLFF
many	TRBV12-3/TRBV12-4	TRBJ1-1	TRBD1	TGTGCCAGCAGTCCTCGGGGACAGGGGGAGAGCACTGAAGCTTTCTTT	CASSPRGQGESTEAFF
many	TRBV6-1	TRBJ1-5	-	TGTGCCAGCAGCCCCGAGGACGGGGTTGGTCAGCCCCAGCATTTT	CASSPEDGVGQPQHF